This T cell receptor (beta chain) appears in the sequencing data of a study of blood T cell repertoires in COVID-19. Study information: Both acute and convalescent COVID-19 samples were obtained from the United States, Italy and Spain. The cDNA or gDNA used as material had been derived from T cells, B-cell-depleted T cells, or PBMCs.

The authors' processing: Reference gene primer amplification yielded estimated nucleated cell counts. Clones were read by immunoSEQ multiplex PCR, and TCRdb kept only the in-frame ones, dropping some. That table is the source of V, J and clone size, and D and trimming were worked out from the DNA. Among 130,000 to 150,000 clones, about 87% were seen once, and the ten largest hold 8.6%. There are 13 residues in the CDR3. Germline V gene data show CDR1 as SGHRS and CDR2 as YFSETQ. Trimming took 4 bases from V and 0 from J, leaving 8 bases between them. Sequencing was done on a sample of peripheral blood. J is TRBJ2-7 and V is TRBV5-1; D gene ambiguous. The clonotype was recovered from a woman between 45 and 65 years old with active or convalescent COVID-19. The CDR3 loop reads CASSLYPSYEQYF. Here the CDR3 DNA reads TGCGCCAGCAGCCTCTACCCCTCCTACGAGCAGTACTTC.